Each of the 14 T cell receptor beta chains below was sequenced from the same sample in a study of blood T cells in healthy people across ages. Using a J-beta primer mix together with a sample-barcoded 5' primer, a second PCR was run for roughly 7 to 11 cycles. TCRdb reanalysed the 5' RACE reads using MiXCR and keeps one entry per CDR3 protein. The sample contains approximately 2,000,000 distinct CDR3 sequences, roughly two fifths of which appear only once. Source material: blood. These receptors all come from a human donor in good health.

The chain employs TRBV20-1 and TRBJ2-5; the match to TRBD2 covers 7 bases. This CDR3 has 13 amino acids. The V gene's germline CDR1 is DFQATT and CDR2 SNEGSKA (reference sequence). V was clipped by 2 bases and J by 11 bases; unmatched bases: 11. The CDR3 DNA reads as TGCAGTGCTAGACCTATACCTGGGAGGGAGCAGTACTTC. Its translation is CSARPIPGREQYF.

The V call is TRBV4-3, the J call TRBJ2-5; 7 nucleotides line up with TRBD1. This CDR3 has 16 amino acids. Germline V CDR1 and CDR2: LGHNA, YSLEER. Trimming took 5 bases from V and 5 from J; bases not matched to a gene: 14. Written as DNA, the CDR3 is TGCGCCAGCAGCGCCCTGACAGGGAACCCTCGGGAGACCCAGTACTTC. It specifies CASSALTGNPRETQYF.

This rearrangement joins TRBV29-1 to TRBJ1-1; maybe TRBD1 (5 bases). CDR3 length: 12 amino acids. The ends were cut back, 5 bases at V and 0 bases at J, with 7 bases in the middle. CDR1 is SQVTM, CDR2 ANQGSEA, per germline. The CDR3 DNA reads TGCAGCGTTAAGGGGATGAACACTGAAGCTTTCTTT. The encoded protein is CSVKGMNTEAFF.

This clonotype has just a few counts. V is TRBV7-2 and J is TRBJ2-7, with 7 bases lining up with TRBD2. CDR3 length: 14 residues. The V gene's germline CDR1 is SGHTA and CDR2 FQGNSA. Trimming took 0 bases from V and 5 from J; bases not matched to a gene: 4. The CDR3 DNA is TGTGCCAGCAGCTTAGCGGGGGGGACTGACGAGCAGTACTTC. Its protein product is CASSLAGGTDEQYF.

The chain joins TRBV4-3 to TRBJ1-4; 7 bases align to TRBD1. The V and J ends lost 0 bases and 7 bases, in that order; junction bases with no gene match: 5. From germline, CDR1 is LGHNA and CDR2 YSLEER. The CDR3 spans 15 residues. For the CDR3, the DNA is TGCGCCAGCAGCCAAGACCGGGACAGACTTGAAAAACTGTTTTTT. Translated, it gives CASSQDRDRLEKLFF.

This clonotype was detected only once. The chain is built from TRBV4-2 and TRBJ2-5; D gene unclear. The CDR3 is 15 amino acids. Germline assignment: CDR1 LGHNA and CDR2 YNFKEQ. Trimming took off 4 bases at V and 1 base at J, with 13 bases between the two ends. In DNA, the CDR3 is TGTGCCAGCAGCCCAGACCTGGCTCCCCAAGAGACCCAGTACTTC. It yields the protein CASSPDLAPQETQYF.

This rearrangement joins TRBV7-3 to TRBJ2-2; TRBD1 aligns across 7 bases. CDR1 and CDR2 from the germline V gene are SGHTA and FQGTGA. This CDR3 contains 15 residues. V shed 6 bases and J 4 bases; nucleotides not matched to a gene: 8. The CDR3 DNA follows: TGTGCCAGCAGTTATACAGGGGCCAGCACCGGGGAGCTGTTTTTT. It yields the protein CASSYTGASTGELFF.

The J gene is TRBJ1-2, the V gene TRBV29-1; 7 nucleotides align to TRBD1. Losses at the gene ends were 4 bases for V and 6 bases for J; bases not matched to a gene: 11. CDR1 and CDR2 (germline): SQVTM, ANQGSEA. The CDR3 spans 14 residues. CDR3 nucleotide sequence: TGCAGCGTTGTAATTCGAGGGGGCGAGGATGGCTACACCTTC. Protein sequence: CSVVIRGGEDGYTF.

This chain uses TRBV5-5 with TRBJ2-1, with D perhaps matching TRBD2 (6 bases). Germline V lookup: CDR1 SGHKS, CDR2 YYEKEE (reference sequence). The CDR3 loop spans 15 amino acids. V was clipped by 3 bases and J by 9 bases, with 19 bases between them. CDR3 region: CASSWGLTNFREQFF. In nucleotides, the CDR3 is TGTGCCAGCAGCTGGGGACTGACGAATTTCCGTGAGCAGTTCTTC.

This clonotype was detected only a few times. V and J are TRBV7-9 and TRBJ2-1; 9 bases line up with TRBD1. J lost 3 bases, V lost 2 bases, and 8 bases had no gene match. Germline V gives CDR1 SEHNR, CDR2 FQNEAQ (reference sequence). The CDR3 is made up of 17 amino acids. CDR3 in amino acids: CASSLTGQGMGYNEQFF. As DNA, the CDR3 is TGTGCCAGCAGCTTAACCGGACAGGGGATGGGCTACAATGAGCAGTTCTTC.

V is TRBV6-6 and J is TRBJ1-4; 7 nucleotides agree with TRBD1. CDR1 and CDR2 (germline): MNHNY, SVGAGI (reference sequence). The J segment lost 8 bases and the V segment lost 4 bases, leaving 10 bases of the junction unmatched. The CDR3 covers 15 residues. The CDR3 DNA is TGTGCCAGCAGTTTTATCCACAGGGGTAACGAAAAACTGTTTTTT. This codes for CASSFIHRGNEKLFF.

The chain combines TRBV20-1 with TRBJ2-5; D not certain. Germline-derived CDR1 and CDR2 are DFQATT and SNEGSKA (reference sequence). V dropped 4 bases and J dropped 4 bases, with 13 bases sitting between them. The length of the CDR3 is 13 residues. The CDR3 coding sequence is TGCAGTGCTACTCTTAGTGTTGGAGAGACCCAGTACTTC. Translating gives CSATLSVGETQYF.

The rearrangement joins TRBV14 to TRBJ2-5; 9 bases agree with TRBD1. Gene TRBJ2-7 matches the end of the DNA better, so the J call may be wrong. This CDR3 is 15 amino acids long. Germline V CDR1 and CDR2: SGHDN, FVKESK. The CDR3 sequence is CASSQRRTGEDEQYF. CDR3 DNA: TGTGCCAGCAGCCAACGAAGGACAGGGGAGGACGAGCAGTACTTC.

The chain carries TRBV28 and TRBJ1-2; D remains ambiguous. V dropped 4 bases and J dropped 1 base, with 7 bases sitting between them. Germline V gene lookup returns CDR1 MDHEN and CDR2 SYDVKM. The CDR3 spans 13 residues. CDR3 in DNA: TGTGCCAGCAGTTCCTACAGTAACTATGGCTACACCTTC. Encoded protein: CASSSYSNYGYTF.